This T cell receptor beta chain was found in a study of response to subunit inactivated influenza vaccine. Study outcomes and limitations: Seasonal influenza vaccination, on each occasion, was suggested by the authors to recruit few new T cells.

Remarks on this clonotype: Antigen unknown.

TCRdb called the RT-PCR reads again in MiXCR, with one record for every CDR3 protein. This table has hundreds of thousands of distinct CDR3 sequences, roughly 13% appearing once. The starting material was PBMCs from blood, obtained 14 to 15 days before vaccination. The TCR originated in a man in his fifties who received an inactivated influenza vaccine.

CDR3 region: CASRPGQGYYGYTF. The CDR3 DNA follows: TGCGCCAGCAGGCCGGGACAGGGATACTATGGCTACACCTTC. The chain couples TRBV5-1 to TRBJ1-2; 9 nucleotides match TRBD1. The CDR3 loop spans 14 amino acids. The ends lost 5 bases at V and 3 bases at J; junction bases unmatched: 5. Germline V lookup: CDR1 SGHRS, CDR2 YFSETQ.